This record covers a single TCR beta chain. This clonotype was detected ten times or more. Its antigen specificity is not known. Per-base qualities were not stored, and no clone one base away is much larger. This record comes from a study of T-cell reconstitution after alpha-beta-depleted transplantation in children (dated by TCRdb to about 2016). Regarding the complete study: T-cell immune reconstitution after TCRalphabeta/CD19-depleted allogeneic hematopoietic cell transplantation in children was quantitatively tracked in the study by means of TCR repertoire profiling.

Library method: PCR. The sample was run on an Illumina HiSeq 2500. TCR library preparation used molecular barcoding, with unique molecular identifiers applied to normalize quantification of the TCRbeta repertoire. Through fastp at Q25 and MiXCR, TCRdb rebuilt clones from the public reads, retaining in-frame beta chains. Rows matching on CDR3 protein sequence are summarized as one entry with the most common DNA and genes. This sample is represented by approximately 640,000 distinct CDR3 sequences; roughly 17% of them were singletons. 1.1% of the sample goes to the ten largest clones. The CDR1 and CDR2 encoded by the germline V gene (reference sequence) are DFQATT and SNEGSKA. From its cysteine to its phenylalanine, the CDR3 spans 13 amino acids. Solely the CDR3 DNA is kept, with 39 bases framed from the first base. V loses 6 bases, J loses 9 bases, and the germline ends lie 18 bases apart.

This TCR was recovered from a human donor who donated a stem cell graft to a child with acute myeloid leukemia. The sequence links TRBV20-1 to TRBJ2-4; the D gene is perhaps TRBD1 or TRBD2, each of them matching over 5 bases. Sequencing used PBMCs from the stem cell graft donor, obtained from the stem cell graft. At the DNA level, the sequence is TGCAGTGCCCTAGGAATTTTGGGGGTCATTCAGTACTTC. This encodes CSALGILGVIQYF.